This T cell receptor (beta chain) stems from a study of shared clonotypes between healthy human individuals. Study-wide context: Three plates each covered CD4 naive and memory; CD8 naive two, CD8 memory one.

V dropped 3 bases and J dropped 6; count of bases not matched to a gene: 10. This CDR3 is 16 amino acids long. The germline CDR1 and CDR2 sequences are MNHEY and SMNVEV (reference sequence). About this clone itself: The antigen is undetermined.

General study results and limits: Clonotypes shared by all four sorted-subset donors had higher generation probabilities than non-shared clonotypes.

Naive CD8 populations comprised CD45RO-negative cells positively selected for CCR7, excluding terminally differentiated effector memory CD45RA+ cells. Researchers divided each subset's genomic DNA evenly across several immunoSEQ plates. Methods used by the authors: Junction-only immunoSEQ data arrived without quality scores, meaning filtering differed. The repertoire was sequenced with immunoSEQ multiplex PCR; TCRdb's copy has only in-frame clones and lacks some. V and J calls and clone size are given by that table; D and trimming were obtained from the DNA. The sample shows hundreds of thousands of clones, approximately 95% of them seen only once.

The TCR comes from a woman younger than 45 in good health. Sample: naive CD8+ T cells sorted from blood. The chain couples TRBV27 to TRBJ2-1, with 8 bases that match TRBD2. This CDR3 is CASSFVFPGGVNEQFF. The CDR3 nucleotides read TGTGCCAGCAGTTTCGTTTTTCCGGGAGGGGTCAATGAGCAGTTCTTC.